Sequencing of this T cell receptor (beta chain) was carried out in a study of T cells in localized non-small cell lung cancer. The CDR3 is made up of 15 amino acids. CDR1 and CDR2 (germline): SGHRS, YFSETQ. V lost 5 bases to trimming and J lost 7 bases; unmatched junction nucleotides: 8. Clones were read by immunoSEQ multiplex PCR, and TCRdb kept only the in-frame ones, dropping some. The sample lists about 33,000 clones, 75% to 90% seen once, with around 4.1% in the top ten. The V call is TRBV5-1, the J call TRBJ2-1; 11 bases agree with TRBD2. Specimen: peripheral blood, collected before any cancer treatment. This TCR was sampled from a man between 40 and 70 years old with stage I lung adenocarcinoma. The CDR3 is CASRLGLAGGNEQFF. The CDR3 DNA sequence: TGCGCCAGCAGATTAGGACTAGCGGGCGGTAATGAGCAGTTCTTC. Combining the CDR3 with reference TRBV5-1 and TRBJ2-1 gives the whole variable domain KAGVTQTPRYLIKTRGQQVTLSCSPISGHRSVSWYQQTPGQGLQFLFEYFSETQRNKGNFPGRFSGRQFSNSRSEMNVSTLELGDSALYLCASRLGLAGGNEQFFGPGTRLTVL.